The source of this T cell receptor beta chain is a study of CXCR3-negative and CXCR3-positive naive CD8 T cells. On this clonotype itself: Antigen unknown.

Sorting was done in triplicate for each CD8+ T cell subset (about 330,000 cells each). The germline V gene encodes CDR1 MNHEY and CDR2 SVGEGT. This CDR3 has 13 amino acids. Study-level findings and limits: Naive CXCR3-negative cells resembled naive CXCR3-positive cells in TRBV-TRBJ usage; memory cells differed. Most assays used freshly isolated PBMCs, as cryopreservation partially reduced CXCR3.

The study made its TRB cDNA libraries by 5' RACE, adding UMI labels. For each CDR3 protein, TCRdb gives one entry from its re-call of the 5' RACE reads, without DNA. The listing records approximately 52,000 distinct CDR3 sequences. The chain recombines TRBV6-2 or TRBV6-3 with TRBJ2-2; TCRdb's assignment of TRBD1 cannot be checked, as there is no DNA. This TCR came from a human donor in good health. Some clones in this sample may be carry-over from other donors' samples. Sequences were obtained from memory CD8+ T cells from blood. This CDR3 is CASNPGYTGELFF.